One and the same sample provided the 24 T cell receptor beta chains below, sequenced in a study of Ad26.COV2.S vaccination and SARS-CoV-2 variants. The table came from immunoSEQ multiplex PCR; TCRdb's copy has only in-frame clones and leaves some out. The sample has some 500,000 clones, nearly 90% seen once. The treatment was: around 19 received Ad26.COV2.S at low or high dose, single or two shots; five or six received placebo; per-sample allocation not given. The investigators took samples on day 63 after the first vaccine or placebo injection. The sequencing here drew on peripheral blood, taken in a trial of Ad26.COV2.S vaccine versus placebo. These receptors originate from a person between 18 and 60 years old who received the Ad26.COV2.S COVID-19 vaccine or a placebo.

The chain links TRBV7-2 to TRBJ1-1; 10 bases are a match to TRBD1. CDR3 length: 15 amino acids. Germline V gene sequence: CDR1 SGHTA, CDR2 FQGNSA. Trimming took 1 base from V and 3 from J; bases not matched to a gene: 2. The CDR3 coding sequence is TGTGCCAGCAGCTTAGTTGGGACAGGGGACACTGAAGCTTTCTTT. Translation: CASSLVGTGDTEAFF. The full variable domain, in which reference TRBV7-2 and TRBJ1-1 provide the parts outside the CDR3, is GAGVSQSPSNKVTEKGKDVELRCDPISGHTALYWYRQSLGQGLEFLIYFQGNSAPDKSGLPSDRFSAERTGGSVSTLTIQRTQQEDSAVYLCASSLVGTGDTEAFFGQGTRLTVV.

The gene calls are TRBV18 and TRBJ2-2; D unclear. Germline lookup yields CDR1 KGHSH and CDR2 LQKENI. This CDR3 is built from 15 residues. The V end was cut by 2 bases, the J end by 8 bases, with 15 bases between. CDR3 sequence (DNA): TGTGCCAGCTCACCATTACAGTTTACACCGGGGGAGCTGTTTTTT. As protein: CASSPLQFTPGELFF.

CDR3 loop: CASSPPNGGEYEQFF. In nucleotides, the CDR3 is TGTGCCAGCTCACCACCGAACGGGGGGGAATATGAGCAGTTCTTC. V gene TRBV18 combines with J gene TRBJ2-1, with 8 nucleotides matching TRBD2. The CDR3 consists of 15 residues. The trim removed 0 bases at V and 8 bases at J, leaving 6 bases unmatched. Germline CDR1 is KGHSH and CDR2 is LQKENI.

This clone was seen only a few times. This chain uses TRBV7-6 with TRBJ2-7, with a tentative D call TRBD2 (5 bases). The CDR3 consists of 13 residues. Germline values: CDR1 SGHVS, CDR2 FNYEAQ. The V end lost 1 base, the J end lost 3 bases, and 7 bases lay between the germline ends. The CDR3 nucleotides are TGTGCCAGCAGCTTAGGGACTTACTACGAGCAGTACTTC. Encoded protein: CASSLGTYYEQYF.

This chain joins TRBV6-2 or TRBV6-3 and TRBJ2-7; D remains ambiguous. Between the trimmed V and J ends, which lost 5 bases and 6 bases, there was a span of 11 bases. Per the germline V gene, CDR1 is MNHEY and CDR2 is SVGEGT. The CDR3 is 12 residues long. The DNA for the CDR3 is TGTGCCAGCAGTGATGACATGTCCGAGCAGTACGTC. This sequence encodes CASSDDMSEQYV.

Here the CDR3 DNA reads TGTGCCAGCAGCATCGGGCCAATTCCGGAAGCTTTCTTT. This encodes CASSIGPIPEAFF. The chain recombines TRBV11-3 with TRBJ1-1; D ambiguous. The V gene lost 5 bases and the J gene lost 8 bases, with 15 bases spanning the gap. Germline CDR1 SGHNT, CDR2 YENEEA. This CDR3 is built from 13 residues.

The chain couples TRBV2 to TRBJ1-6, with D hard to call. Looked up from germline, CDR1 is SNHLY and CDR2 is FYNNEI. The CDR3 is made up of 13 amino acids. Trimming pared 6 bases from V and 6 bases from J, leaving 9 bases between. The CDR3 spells CASSREINSPLHF. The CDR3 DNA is TGTGCCAGCAGCCGGGAGATTAATTCACCCCTCCACTTT.

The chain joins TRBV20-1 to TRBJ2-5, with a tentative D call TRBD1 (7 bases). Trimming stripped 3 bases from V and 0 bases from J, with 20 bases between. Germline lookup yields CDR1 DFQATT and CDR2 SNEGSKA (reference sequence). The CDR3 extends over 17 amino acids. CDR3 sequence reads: CSASGGRGAGDQETQYF. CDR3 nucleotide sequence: TGCAGTGCTAGTGGGGGCAGGGGGGCAGGGGACCAAGAGACCCAGTACTTC.

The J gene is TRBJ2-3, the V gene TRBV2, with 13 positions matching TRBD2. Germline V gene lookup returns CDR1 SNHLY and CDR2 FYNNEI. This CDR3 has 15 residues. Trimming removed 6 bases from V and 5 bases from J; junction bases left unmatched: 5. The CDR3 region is CASSGLAGAEDTQYF. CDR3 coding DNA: TGTGCCAGCAGCGGACTAGCGGGAGCTGAAGATACGCAGTATTTT.

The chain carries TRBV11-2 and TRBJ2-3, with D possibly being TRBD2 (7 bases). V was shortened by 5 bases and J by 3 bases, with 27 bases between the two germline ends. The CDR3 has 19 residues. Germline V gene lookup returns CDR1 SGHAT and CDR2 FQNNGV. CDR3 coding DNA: TGTGCCAGCAGCCTTCCGGGGGGCTTAACCGGGCCTTTAACAGATACGCAGTATTTT. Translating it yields CASSLPGGLTGPLTDTQYF.

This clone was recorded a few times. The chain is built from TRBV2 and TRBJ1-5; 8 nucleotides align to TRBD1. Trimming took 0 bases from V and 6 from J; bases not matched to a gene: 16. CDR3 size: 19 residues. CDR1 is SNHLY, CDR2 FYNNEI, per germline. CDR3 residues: CASSEARTGPTTLGQPQHF. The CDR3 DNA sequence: TGTGCCAGCAGTGAAGCACGGACAGGGCCAACCACCCTGGGTCAGCCCCAGCATTTT.

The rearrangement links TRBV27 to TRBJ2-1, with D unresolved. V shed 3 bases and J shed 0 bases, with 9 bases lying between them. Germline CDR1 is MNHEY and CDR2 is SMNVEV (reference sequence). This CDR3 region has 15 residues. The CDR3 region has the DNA TGTGCCAGCAGTTTGGGCGGTGACTCCTACAATGAGCAGTTCTTC. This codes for CASSLGGDSYNEQFF.

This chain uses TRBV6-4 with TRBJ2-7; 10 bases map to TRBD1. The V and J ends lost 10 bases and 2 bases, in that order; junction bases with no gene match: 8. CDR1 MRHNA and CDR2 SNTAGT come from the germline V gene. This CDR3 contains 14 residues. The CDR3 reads CAIYGGTGAYEQYV. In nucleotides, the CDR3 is TGTGCCATCTACGGCGGGACAGGGGCCTACGAGCAGTACGTC.

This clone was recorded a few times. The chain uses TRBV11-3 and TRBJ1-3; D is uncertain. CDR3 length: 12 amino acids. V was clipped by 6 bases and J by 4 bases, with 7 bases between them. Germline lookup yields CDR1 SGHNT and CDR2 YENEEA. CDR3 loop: CASRMTGNTIYF. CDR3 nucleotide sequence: TGTGCCAGCAGAATGACCGGAAACACCATATATTTT.

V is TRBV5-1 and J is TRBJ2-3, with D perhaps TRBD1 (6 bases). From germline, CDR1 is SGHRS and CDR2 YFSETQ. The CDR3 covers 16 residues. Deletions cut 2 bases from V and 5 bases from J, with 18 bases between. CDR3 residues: CASSFAGAHTGDTQYF. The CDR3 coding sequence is TGCGCCAGCAGCTTCGCAGGGGCACACACAGGAGATACGCAGTATTTT.

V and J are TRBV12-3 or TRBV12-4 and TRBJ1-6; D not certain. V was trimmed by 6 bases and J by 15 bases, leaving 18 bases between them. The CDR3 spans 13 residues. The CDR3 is CASSPALGSGLHF. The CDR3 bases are TGTGCCAGCAGCCCCGCACTGGGGTCTGGCCTCCACTTT.

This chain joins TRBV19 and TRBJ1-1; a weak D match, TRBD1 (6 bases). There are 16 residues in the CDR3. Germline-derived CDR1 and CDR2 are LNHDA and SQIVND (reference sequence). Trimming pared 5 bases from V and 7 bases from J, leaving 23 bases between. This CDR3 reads CASSPRRGGRSIEAFF. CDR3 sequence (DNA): TGTGCCAGTAGTCCCCGGAGAGGGGGACGGTCTATTGAAGCTTTCTTT.

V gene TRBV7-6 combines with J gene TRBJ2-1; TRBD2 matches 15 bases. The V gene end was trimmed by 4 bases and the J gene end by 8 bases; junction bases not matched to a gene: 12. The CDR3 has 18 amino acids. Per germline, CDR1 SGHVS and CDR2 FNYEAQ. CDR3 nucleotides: TGTGCCAGCAGCTCCAACCATGGACTAGCGGGAGGGCAAGATGAGCAGTTCTTC. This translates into CASSSNHGLAGGQDEQFF.

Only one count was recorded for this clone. In nucleotides, the CDR3 is TGTGCCAGCTCTCGGCAACCAGGACAGGGATTGAACACTGAAGCTTTCTTT. This codes for CASSRQPGQGLNTEAFF. The rearrangement links TRBV18 to TRBJ1-1; TRBD1 agrees at 8 bases. Germline V gives CDR1 KGHSH, CDR2 LQKENI. The CDR3 spans 17 residues. V was clipped by 6 bases and J by 0 bases; unmatched bases: 12.

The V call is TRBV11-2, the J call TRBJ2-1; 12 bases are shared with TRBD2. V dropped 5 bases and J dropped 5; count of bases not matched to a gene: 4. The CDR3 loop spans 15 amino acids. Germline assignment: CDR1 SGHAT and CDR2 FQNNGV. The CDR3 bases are TGTGCCAGCAGCGCCACTAGCGGGAGGAACAATGAGCAGTTCTTC. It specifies CASSATSGRNNEQFF.

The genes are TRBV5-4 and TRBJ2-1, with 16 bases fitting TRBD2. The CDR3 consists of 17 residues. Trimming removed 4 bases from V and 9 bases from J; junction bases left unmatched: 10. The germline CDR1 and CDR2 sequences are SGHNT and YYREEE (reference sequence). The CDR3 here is CASSLPGTSGGDTEQFF. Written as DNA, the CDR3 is TGTGCCAGCAGCCTACCCGGGACTAGCGGGGGGGATACTGAGCAGTTCTTC.

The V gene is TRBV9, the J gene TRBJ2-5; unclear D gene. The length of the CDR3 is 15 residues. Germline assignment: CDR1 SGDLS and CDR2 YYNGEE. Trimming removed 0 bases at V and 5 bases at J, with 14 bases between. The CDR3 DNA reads TGTGCCAGCAGCGTAGGGGGATCGCGTCGGGAGACCCAGTACTTC. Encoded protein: CASSVGGSRRETQYF.

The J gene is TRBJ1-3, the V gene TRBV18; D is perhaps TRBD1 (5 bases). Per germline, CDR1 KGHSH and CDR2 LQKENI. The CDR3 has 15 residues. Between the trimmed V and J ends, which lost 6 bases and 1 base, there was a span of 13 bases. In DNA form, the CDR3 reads TGTGCCAGCTCCTCTCAAACAGGTTCTGGAAACACCATATATTTT. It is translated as CASSSQTGSGNTIYF.

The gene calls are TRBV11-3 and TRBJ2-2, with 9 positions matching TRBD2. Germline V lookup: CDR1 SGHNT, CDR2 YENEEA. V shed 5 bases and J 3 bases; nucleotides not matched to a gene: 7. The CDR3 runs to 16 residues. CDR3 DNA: TGTGCCAGCAGCCCCGGGACTAGCAGATACACCGGGGAGCTGTTTTTT. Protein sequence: CASSPGTSRYTGELFF.